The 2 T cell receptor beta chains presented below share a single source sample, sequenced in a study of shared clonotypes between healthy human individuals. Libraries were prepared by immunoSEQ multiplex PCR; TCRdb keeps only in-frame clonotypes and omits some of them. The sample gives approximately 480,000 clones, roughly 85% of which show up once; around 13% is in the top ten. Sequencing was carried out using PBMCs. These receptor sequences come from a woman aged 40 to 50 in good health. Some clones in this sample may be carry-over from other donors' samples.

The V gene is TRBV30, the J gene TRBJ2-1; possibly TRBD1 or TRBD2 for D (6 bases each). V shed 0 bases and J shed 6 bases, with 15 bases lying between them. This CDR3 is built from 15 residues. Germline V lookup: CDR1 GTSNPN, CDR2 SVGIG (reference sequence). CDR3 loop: CAWSVLGGAGNEQFF. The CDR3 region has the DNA TGTGCCTGGAGTGTATTAGGGGGAGCGGGCAATGAGCAGTTCTTC.

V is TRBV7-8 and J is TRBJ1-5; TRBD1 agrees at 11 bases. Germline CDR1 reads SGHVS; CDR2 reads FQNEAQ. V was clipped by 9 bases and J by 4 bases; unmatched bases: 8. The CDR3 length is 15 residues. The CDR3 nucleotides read TGTGCCAGTCGGCCGGGGACAGGGGGGAATCAGCCCCAGCATTTT. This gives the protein CASRPGTGGNQPQHF.